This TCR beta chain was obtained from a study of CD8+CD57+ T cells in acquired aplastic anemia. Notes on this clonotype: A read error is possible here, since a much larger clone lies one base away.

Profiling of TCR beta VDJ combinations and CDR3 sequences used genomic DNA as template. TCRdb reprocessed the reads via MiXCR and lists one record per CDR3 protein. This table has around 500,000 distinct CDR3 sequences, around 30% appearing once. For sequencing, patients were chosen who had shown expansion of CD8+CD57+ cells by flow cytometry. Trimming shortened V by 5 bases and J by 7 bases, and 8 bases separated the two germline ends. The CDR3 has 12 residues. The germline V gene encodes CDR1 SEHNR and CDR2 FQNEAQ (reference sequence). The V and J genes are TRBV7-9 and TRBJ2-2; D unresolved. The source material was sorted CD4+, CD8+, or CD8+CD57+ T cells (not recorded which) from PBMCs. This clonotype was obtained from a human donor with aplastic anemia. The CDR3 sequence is CASSPRGGELFF. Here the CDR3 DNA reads TGTGCCAGCAGCCCCCGAGGCGGGGAGCTGTTTTTT.